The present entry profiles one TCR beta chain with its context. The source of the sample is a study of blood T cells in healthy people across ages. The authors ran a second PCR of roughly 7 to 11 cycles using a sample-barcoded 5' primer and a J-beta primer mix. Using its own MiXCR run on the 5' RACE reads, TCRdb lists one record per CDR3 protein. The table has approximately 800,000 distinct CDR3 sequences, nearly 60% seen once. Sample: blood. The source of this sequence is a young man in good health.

The chain's CDR3 is CSALPYPQGARSNQPQHF. In DNA, the CDR3 is TGCAGTGCTCTCCCCTATCCACAGGGGGCTAGGAGCAATCAGCCCCAGCATTTT. The chain employs TRBV20-1 and TRBJ1-5, with 9 nucleotides matching TRBD1. Losses at the gene ends were 5 bases for V and 1 base for J; bases not matched to a gene: 15. The CDR3 is 18 residues long. CDR1 and CDR2 from the germline V gene are DFQATT and SNEGSKA (reference sequence).